This TCR beta chain was captured in a study of blood T cell repertoires in COVID-19. Losses at the gene ends were 4 bases for V and 4 bases for J; bases not matched to a gene: 9. Germline V gene data show CDR1 as SNHLY and CDR2 as FYNNEI. The CDR3 is 16 residues long. The protocol was immunoSEQ multiplex PCR, while the TCRdb copy is restricted to in-frame clones and leaves out a portion. Here the sample spans some 120,000 clones, approximately 83% being singletons. This TCR came from a woman of 80 years or more with acute or convalescent COVID-19. Sequencing was done on a sample of peripheral blood. The J gene is TRBJ1-3, the V gene TRBV2, with 8 bases that match TRBD1. CDR3 DNA: TGTGCCAGCAGTGGAGGACAGGGAAAGAAAGGAAACACCATATATTTT. It specifies CASSGGQGKKGNTIYF.